This T cell receptor (beta chain) originates from a study of cytomegalovirus exposure and HLA in healthy donors. Study results and caveats: A previous analysis found most TCR beta V segments productive roughly 87% or roughly 30% of the time. There were 150 to 200 TCR beta chains listed as cytomegalovirus-associated.

This clone was seen just once. Its cognate antigen is unknown. The PCR made use of 60 Vbeta and 13 Jbeta primers. Study processing details: An analysis performed later counted roughly 79 million unique TCR beta chains (roughly 11 million of them shared). Produced via immunoSEQ multiplex PCR; TCRdb's table is partial and in-frame only. V and J calls and clone size are those listed in that table; D and trimming were worked out from the DNA. The sample has 120,000 to 150,000 clones; 79% are singletons. Trimming removed 2 bases at V and 7 bases at J, with 9 bases between. The CDR3 sequence is 13 residues long. Germline V gene data show CDR1 as MRHNA and CDR2 as SNTAGT.

The sample taken for sequencing was PBMCs. The chain links TRBV6-4 to TRBJ2-1; D not resolved. The sequence was collected from a man between 18 and 35 years old in good health and CMV-seronegative. CDR3 bases: TGTGCCAGCAGTGACAACGCCGAGAATGAGCAGTTCTTC. This codes for CASSDNAENEQFF.